This is a list of T cell receptor beta chains from one sample in a study of cytomegalovirus exposure and HLA in healthy donors. Here immunoSEQ multiplex PCR was the method, and the copy in TCRdb shows in-frame clones only, minus some. The data hold approximately 65,000 clones, with roughly two thirds observed a single time. Sequencing input: PBMCs. The receptors here all came from a man aged 40-49 years in good health and CMV-seropositive. The CDR3 runs from the conserved cysteine through the conserved F or W. A D gene is named only where the DNA matches it firmly. Clone size appears in some rows only: once, few, many, or a class for an expanded clone.

abundance: NA
d_gene: NA
v_gene: TRBV5-1
j_gene: TRBJ2-5
CDR3aa: CASSLVGLDQETQYF
CDR3nt: TGCGCCAGCAGCCTCGTCGGACTCGACCAAGAGACCCAGTACTTC

abundance: NA
d_gene: NA
v_gene: TRBV7-2
j_gene: TRBJ2-2
CDR3aa: CASSLVEVRTGELFF
CDR3nt: TGTGCCAGCAGCTTAGTCGAGGTTAGGACCGGGGAGCTGTTTTTT

abundance: NA
d_gene: TRBD1
v_gene: TRBV4-2
j_gene: TRBJ2-7
CDR3aa: CASSHRQGAGEQYF
CDR3nt: TGTGCCAGCAGCCACCGACAGGGGGCTGGGGAGCAGTACTTC

abundance: NA
d_gene: TRBD1
v_gene: TRBV6-1
j_gene: TRBJ1-4
CDR3aa: CASSPGQGGEKLFF
CDR3nt: TGTGCCAGCAGTCCGGGACAGGGAGGTGAAAAACTGTTTTTT

abundance: few
d_gene: TRBD2
v_gene: TRBV30
j_gene: TRBJ2-7
CDR3aa: CAWSPRDSGQYEQYF
CDR3nt: TGTGCCTGGAGTCCCCGTGATAGCGGGCAATACGAGCAGTACTTC

abundance: few
d_gene: NA
v_gene: TRBV5-1
j_gene: TRBJ2-2
CDR3aa: CASSYGEVTGELFF
CDR3nt: TGCGCCAGCAGCTATGGGGAGGTCACCGGGGAGCTGTTTTTT

abundance: NA
d_gene: TRBD2
v_gene: TRBV4-2
j_gene: TRBJ2-3
CDR3aa: CASSQEESGGRTDTQYF
CDR3nt: TGTGCCAGCAGCCAAGAGGAAAGCGGGGGCCGCACAGATACGCAGTATTTT

abundance: NA
d_gene: TRBD1
v_gene: TRBV4-3
j_gene: TRBJ1-1
CDR3aa: CASSQERAGGLTEAFF
CDR3nt: TGCGCCAGCAGCCAGGAGCGGGCAGGGGGTTTGACTGAAGCTTTCTTT

abundance: NA
d_gene: TRBD2
v_gene: TRBV15
j_gene: TRBJ2-5
CDR3aa: CATGRVAGETQYF
CDR3nt: TGTGCCACCGGGAGGGTGGCAGGAGAGACCCAGTACTTC

abundance: NA
d_gene: TRBD1
v_gene: TRBV9
j_gene: TRBJ1-2
CDR3aa: CASSVAVTGAFYGYTF
CDR3nt: TGTGCCAGCAGCGTAGCGGTGACAGGGGCTTTCTATGGCTACACCTTC

abundance: NA
d_gene: TRBD1
v_gene: TRBV5-1
j_gene: TRBJ1-1
CDR3aa: CASSLRGTGRTYTEAFF
CDR3nt: TGCGCCAGCAGCTTGAGAGGGACAGGGAGAACATACACTGAAGCTTTCTTT

abundance: NA
d_gene: TRBD2
v_gene: TRBV6-6
j_gene: TRBJ2-5
CDR3aa: CASSFRGAGKQETQYF
CDR3nt: TGTGCCAGCAGTTTCCGAGGAGCGGGAAAACAAGAGACCCAGTACTTC

abundance: NA
d_gene: NA
v_gene: TRBV5-1
j_gene: TRBJ2-7
CDR3aa: CASSLAEQGMSYEQYF
CDR3nt: TGCGCCAGCAGCTTGGCGGAGCAGGGGATGTCCTACGAGCAGTACTTC

abundance: NA
d_gene: NA
v_gene: TRBV7-9
j_gene: TRBJ1-1
CDR3aa: CSSSLDGRVGTEAFF
CDR3nt: TGTTCCAGCAGCTTAGATGGCAGGGTGGGTACTGAAGCTTTCTTT

abundance: once
d_gene: TRBD1
v_gene: TRBV5-3
j_gene: TRBJ1-3
CDR3aa: CARSVPGQGASGNTIYF
CDR3nt: TGTGCCAGAAGCGTACCGGGACAGGGGGCTTCTGGAAACACCATATATTTT

abundance: once
d_gene: NA
v_gene: TRBV29-1
j_gene: TRBJ2-4
CDR3aa: CSVEGGPKNIQYF
CDR3nt: TGCAGCGTTGAGGGGGGTCCCAAAAACATTCAGTACTTC

abundance: few
d_gene: TRBD1
v_gene: TRBV6-5
j_gene: TRBJ2-5
CDR3aa: CASSQGTGLGETQYF
CDR3nt: TGTGCCAGCAGCCAAGGGACAGGGTTAGGAGAGACCCAGTACTTC

abundance: many
d_gene: TRBD1
v_gene: TRBV6-5
j_gene: TRBJ1-1
CDR3aa: CASSYLTGLGAFF
CDR3nt: TGTGCCAGCAGTTACCTGACAGGGCTGGGAGCTTTCTTT

abundance: NA
d_gene: TRBD2
v_gene: TRBV6-1
j_gene: TRBJ2-3
CDR3aa: CASSVSGVGDTQYF
CDR3nt: TGTGCCAGCAGTGTCAGCGGGGTTGGGGATACGCAGTATTTT

abundance: NA
d_gene: NA
v_gene: TRBV19
j_gene: TRBJ2-2
CDR3aa: CASSKSGYTGELFF
CDR3nt: TGTGCCAGTAGTAAATCCGGGTACACCGGGGAGCTGTTTTTT

abundance: NA
d_gene: NA
v_gene: TRBV2
j_gene: TRBJ1-6
CDR3aa: CASVYYNSPLHF
CDR3nt: TGTGCCAGTGTTTATTATAATTCACCCCTCCACTTT